Below, one T cell receptor beta chain is given with its context. The antigen is undetermined. The data originate from a study of cytomegalovirus exposure and HLA in healthy donors. Researchers ran the PCR with 60 Vbeta and 13 Jbeta primers. Sequencing used immunoSEQ multiplex PCR; TCRdb keeps in-frame clones, though not all of them. The data contain 150,000 to 200,000 clones, roughly 73% of them singletons. Regarding the study as a whole: In a later analysis, approximately 15,000 TCR beta sequences were associated with HLA alleles at 0.05 false discovery rate. Later genetic work tied a missense DCLRE1C variant to beta-chain V and J trimming. Available immune exposure information covered CMV serostatus only.

The junction had 4 bases not matched to a gene; V was cut back by 3 bases and J by 3 bases. Per the germline V gene, CDR1 is WNHNN and CDR2 is SYGVQD (reference sequence). The CDR3 covers 14 residues. This chain connects TRBV10-1 to TRBJ2-7; 8 bases are a match to TRBD2. The TCR comes from a man aged 18 to 30 in good health and CMV-seropositive. The sequencing input was PBMCs. The CDR3 region has the DNA TGCGCCAGCAGTGATTCGGGACTAGTCTACGAGCAGTACTTC. This codes for CASSDSGLVYEQYF.